This T cell receptor beta chain originates from a study of blood T cell repertoires in COVID-19. At the level of the study: The samples span acute and convalescent COVID-19 from the United States, Italy and Spain. PBMCs, B-cell-depleted T cells, or T cells provided the cDNA or gDNA that made up the material.

Original data processing: How many nucleated cells were present was estimated from reference gene primer amplification. The data were produced by immunoSEQ multiplex PCR, yet TCRdb's version contains in-frame clones alone and is incomplete. Clonal size and the V and J genes are those of that table, whereas D and trimming came from the DNA. Of approximately 50,000 clones listed, around 80% are singletons. Germline V gene lookup returns CDR1 SNHLY and CDR2 FYNNEI. This CDR3 comprises 14 residues. The germline V and J ends were trimmed by 6 bases and 0 bases, with 9 bases remaining between them. The J gene is TRBJ1-5, the V gene TRBV2; D is unclear. The sequence was obtained from a man between 65 and 85 years old with acute or convalescent COVID-19. Specimen: peripheral blood. CDR3 bases: TGTGCCAGCAGGCCCGACAATAGCAATCAGCCCCAGCATTTT. Translated: CASRPDNSNQPQHF.